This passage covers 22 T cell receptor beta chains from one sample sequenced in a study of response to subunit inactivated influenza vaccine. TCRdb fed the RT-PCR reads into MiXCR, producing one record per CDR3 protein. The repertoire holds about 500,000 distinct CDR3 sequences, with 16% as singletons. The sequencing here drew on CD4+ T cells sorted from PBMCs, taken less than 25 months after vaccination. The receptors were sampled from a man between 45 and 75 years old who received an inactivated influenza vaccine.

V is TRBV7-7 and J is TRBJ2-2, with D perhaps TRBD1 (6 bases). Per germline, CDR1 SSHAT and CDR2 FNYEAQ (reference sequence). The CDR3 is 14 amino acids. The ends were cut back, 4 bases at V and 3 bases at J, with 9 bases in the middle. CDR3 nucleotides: TGTGCCAGCAGCTCGGACAGATACACCGGGGAGCTGTTTTTT. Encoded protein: CASSSDRYTGELFF.

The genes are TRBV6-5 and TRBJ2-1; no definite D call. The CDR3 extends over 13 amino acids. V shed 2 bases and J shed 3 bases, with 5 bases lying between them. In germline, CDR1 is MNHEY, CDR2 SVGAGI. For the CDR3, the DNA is TGTGCCAGCAGTTACGGCGGCTACAATGAGCAGTTCTTC. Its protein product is CASSYGGYNEQFF.

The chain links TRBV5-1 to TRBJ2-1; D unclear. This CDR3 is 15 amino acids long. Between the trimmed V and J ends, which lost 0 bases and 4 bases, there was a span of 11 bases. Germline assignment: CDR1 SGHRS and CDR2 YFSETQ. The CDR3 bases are TGCGCCAGCAGCTTGGGGGGTACAAGGTACAATGAGCAGTTCTTC. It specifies CASSLGGTRYNEQFF.

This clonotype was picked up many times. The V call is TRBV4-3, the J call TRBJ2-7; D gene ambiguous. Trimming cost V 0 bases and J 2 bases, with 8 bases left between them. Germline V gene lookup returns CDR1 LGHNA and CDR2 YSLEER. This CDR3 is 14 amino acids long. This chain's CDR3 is CASSQDQNTYEQYF. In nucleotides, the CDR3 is TGCGCCAGCAGCCAAGATCAAAACACCTACGAGCAGTACTTC.

The CDR3, as DNA: TGTGCCAGCAGTCGTAGTGGAGGGGTTGGAAACATTCAGTACTTC. This gives the protein CASSRSGGVGNIQYF. The genes are TRBV27 and TRBJ2-4; tentative D call: TRBD2 (6 bases). Germline assignment: CDR1 MNHEY and CDR2 SMNVEV (reference sequence). CDR3 length: 15 amino acids. V was shortened by 5 bases and J by 6 bases, with 17 bases between the two germline ends.

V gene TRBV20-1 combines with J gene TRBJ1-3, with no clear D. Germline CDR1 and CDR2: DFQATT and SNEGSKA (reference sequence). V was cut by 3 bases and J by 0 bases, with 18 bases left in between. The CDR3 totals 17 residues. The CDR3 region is CSARSRGRRDSGNTIYF. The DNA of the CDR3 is TGCAGTGCTAGGTCTCGAGGGAGGAGGGACTCTGGAAACACCATATATTTT.

The CDR3 DNA sequence: TGTGCCAGCAGCTTAGCGGGGACAGGGCGGCTTGAGCAGTTCTTC. Translating it yields CASSLAGTGRLEQFF. The chain employs TRBV7-2 and TRBJ2-1; 9 bases are a match to TRBD1. Germline CDR1 reads SGHTA; CDR2 reads FQGNSA. The CDR3 extends over 15 amino acids. The J segment lost 9 bases and the V segment lost 0 bases, leaving 6 bases of the junction unmatched.

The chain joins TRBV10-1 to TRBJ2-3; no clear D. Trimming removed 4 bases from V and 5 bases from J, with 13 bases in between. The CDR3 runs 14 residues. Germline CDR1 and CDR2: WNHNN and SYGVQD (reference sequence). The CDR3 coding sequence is TGCGCCAGCAGTGTGGCAGGTGCAGTAGATACGCAGTATTTT. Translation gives CASSVAGAVDTQYF.

CDR3 nucleotide sequence: TGCAGTGCTAGACTGCCCCTAGCGGGATACGAGCAGTACTTC. Its protein is CSARLPLAGYEQYF. The gene calls are TRBV20-1 and TRBJ2-7, with 9 bases lining up with TRBD2. The CDR3 sequence is 14 residues long. The germline gives CDR1 DFQATT, CDR2 SNEGSKA (reference sequence). J gave up 4 bases and V 2 bases, and 6 bases lay outside the gene matches.

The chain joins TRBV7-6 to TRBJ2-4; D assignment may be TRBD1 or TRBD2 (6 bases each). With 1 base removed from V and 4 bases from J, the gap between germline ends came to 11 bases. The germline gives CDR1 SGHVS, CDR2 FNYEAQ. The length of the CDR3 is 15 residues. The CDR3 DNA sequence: TGTGCCAGCAGCTTAGAGCCGGGGGCTAAAAACATTCAGTACTTC. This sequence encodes CASSLEPGAKNIQYF.

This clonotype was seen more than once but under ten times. CDR3 sequence reads: CASSPSGLDGYTF. The CDR3 region has the DNA TGTGCCAGCAGCCCATCAGGGTTGGATGGCTACACCTTC. This sequence joins TRBV7-2 and TRBJ1-2, with D maybe TRBD1 (5 bases). Trimming pared 5 bases from V and 6 bases from J, leaving 13 bases between. Germline assignment: CDR1 SGHTA and CDR2 FQGNSA. The CDR3 spans 13 residues.

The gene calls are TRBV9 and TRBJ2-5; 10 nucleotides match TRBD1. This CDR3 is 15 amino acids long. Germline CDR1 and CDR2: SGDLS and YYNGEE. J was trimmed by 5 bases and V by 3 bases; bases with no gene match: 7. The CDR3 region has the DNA TGTGCCAGCAGCGCTATGACAGGGGGCGTTGAGACCCAGTACTTC. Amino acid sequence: CASSAMTGGVETQYF. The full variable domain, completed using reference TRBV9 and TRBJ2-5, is DSGVTQTPKHLITATGQRVTLRCSPRSGDLSVYWYQQSLDQGLQFLIQYYNGEERAKGNILERFSAQQFPDLHSELNLSSLELGDSALYFCASSAMTGGVETQYFGPGTRLLVL.

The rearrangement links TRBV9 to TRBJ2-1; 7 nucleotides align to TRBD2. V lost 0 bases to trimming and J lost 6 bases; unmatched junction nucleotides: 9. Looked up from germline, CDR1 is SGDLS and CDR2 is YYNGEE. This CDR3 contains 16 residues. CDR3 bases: TGTGCCAGCAGCGTAGTTGGGGGAGGGCCAACCAATGAGCAGTTCTTC. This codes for CASSVVGGGPTNEQFF. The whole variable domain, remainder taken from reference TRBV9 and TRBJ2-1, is DSGVTQTPKHLITATGQRVTLRCSPRSGDLSVYWYQQSLDQGLQFLIQYYNGEERAKGNILERFSAQQFPDLHSELNLSSLELGDSALYFCASSVVGGGPTNEQFFGPGTRLTVL.

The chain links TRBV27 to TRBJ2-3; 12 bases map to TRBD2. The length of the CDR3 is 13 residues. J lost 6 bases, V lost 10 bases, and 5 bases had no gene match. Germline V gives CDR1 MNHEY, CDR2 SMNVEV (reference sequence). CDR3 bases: TGTGCCACCCAGACTAGCGGGAGTGATACGCAGTATTTT. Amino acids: CATQTSGSDTQYF.

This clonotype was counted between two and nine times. The CDR3 spells CASSQGWSTSGRGYEQYF. Written as DNA, the CDR3 is TGTGCCAGCAGCCAAGGATGGTCGACTAGCGGGAGGGGCTACGAGCAGTACTTC. This chain joins TRBV14 and TRBJ2-7, with TRBD2 matching over 14 bases. Germline CDR1 reads SGHDN; CDR2 reads FVKESK. The CDR3 contains 18 residues. V lost 1 base, J lost 3 bases, and 8 bases stayed unmatched.

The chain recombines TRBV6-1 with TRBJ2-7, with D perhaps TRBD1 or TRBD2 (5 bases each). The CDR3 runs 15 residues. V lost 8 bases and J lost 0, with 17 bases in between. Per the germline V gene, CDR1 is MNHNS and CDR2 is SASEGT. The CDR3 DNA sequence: TGTGCCAGCCAAAAACGGGACGGCAGCTCCTACGAGCAGTACTTC. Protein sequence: CASQKRDGSSYEQYF.

The CDR3 here is CASSFTSPGSGEKLFF. Here the CDR3 DNA reads TGTGCCAGCAGCTTCACCTCCCCAGGGTCTGGTGAAAAACTGTTTTTT. This chain uses TRBV7-6 with TRBJ1-4; a weak D match, TRBD1 (5 bases). Germline V CDR1 and CDR2: SGHVS, FNYEAQ. The CDR3 contains 16 residues. V dropped 3 bases and J dropped 7 bases, with 18 bases sitting between them.

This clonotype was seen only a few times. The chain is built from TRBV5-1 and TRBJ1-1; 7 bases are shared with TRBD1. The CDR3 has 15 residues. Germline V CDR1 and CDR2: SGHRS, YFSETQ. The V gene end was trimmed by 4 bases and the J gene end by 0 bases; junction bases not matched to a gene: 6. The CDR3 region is CASSTRTGVNTEAFF. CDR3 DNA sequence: TGCGCCAGCAGCACCCGAACAGGGGTGAACACTGAAGCTTTCTTT.

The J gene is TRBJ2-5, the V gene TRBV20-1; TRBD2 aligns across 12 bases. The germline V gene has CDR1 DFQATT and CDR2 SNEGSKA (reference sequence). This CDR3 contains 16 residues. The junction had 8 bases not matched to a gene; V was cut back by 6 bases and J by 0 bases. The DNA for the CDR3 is TGCAGTGCCCTCAGCCGACTAGCGGGGGACCAAGAGACCCAGTACTTC. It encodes CSALSRLAGDQETQYF.

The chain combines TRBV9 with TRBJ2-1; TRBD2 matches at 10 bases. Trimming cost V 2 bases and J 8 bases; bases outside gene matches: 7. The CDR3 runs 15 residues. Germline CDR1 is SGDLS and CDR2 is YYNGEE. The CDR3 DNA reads TGTGCCAGCAGCGTCCTAGCGGGAGTTGGGGATGAGCAGTTCTTC. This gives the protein CASSVLAGVGDEQFF.

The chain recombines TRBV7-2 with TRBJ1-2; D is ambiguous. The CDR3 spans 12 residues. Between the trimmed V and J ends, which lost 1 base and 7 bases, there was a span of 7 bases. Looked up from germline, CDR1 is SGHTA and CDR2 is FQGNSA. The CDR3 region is CASSLDGPGYTF. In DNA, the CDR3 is TGTGCCAGCAGCTTAGACGGGCCTGGCTACACCTTC.

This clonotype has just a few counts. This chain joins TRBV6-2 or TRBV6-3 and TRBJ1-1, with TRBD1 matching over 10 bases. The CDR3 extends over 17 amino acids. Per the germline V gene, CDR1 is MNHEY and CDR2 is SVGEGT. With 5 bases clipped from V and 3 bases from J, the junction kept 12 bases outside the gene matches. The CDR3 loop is CASSRQTGGNRYTEAFF. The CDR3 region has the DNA TGTGCCAGCAGTCGACAGACAGGGGGCAACAGATACACTGAAGCTTTCTTT.